Below are 15 T cell receptor beta chains sequenced from a single sample in a study of shared clonotypes between healthy human individuals (dated by TCRdb to 2020 to 2021). Libraries were made using the immunoSEQ multiplex PCR assay. As stored in TCRdb, this immuneACCESS dataset retains in-frame rearrangements with V and J assigned. A fraction of the clones does not appear; measured against another copy, unresolved V genes explain less than half of the discrepancy, and the remainder lacks a known reason. The sample table shows roughly 1,500,000 clones, and about 98% are seen once. Together, the top ten hold 0.45% of the sample. Material for sequencing was naive CD4+ T cells sorted from blood. Taken with the paper, the label for cell subset or site translates to: CD45RA+ positively selected. These receptors were taken from a man aged 25 to 40 in good health.

The chain couples TRBV6-6 to TRBJ2-1; perhaps D is TRBD1 or TRBD2 (5 bases each). The CDR3 covers 12 residues. Germline-derived CDR1 and CDR2 are MNHNY and SVGAGI (reference sequence). V was trimmed by 5 bases and J by 16 bases, leaving 18 bases between them. DNA for the CDR3: TGTGCCAGCAGTATTAATGGGGGAACCAGTTTCTTC. Residues: CASSINGGTSFF.

The CDR3 region has the DNA TGTGCCAGCACCGTAGGTCAGGAGGGTGGCTACACCTTC. This encodes CASTVGQEGGYTF. This chain uses TRBV28 with TRBJ1-2; D not resolved. CDR1 is MDHEN, CDR2 SYDVKM, per germline. The V end was cut by 7 bases, the J end by 7 bases, with 16 bases between. CDR3 size: 13 residues.

The V and J genes are TRBV19 and TRBJ2-5; no reliable D call. Germline loops: CDR1 LNHDA, CDR2 SQIVND (reference sequence). CDR3 length equals 13 residues. The V end was cut by 3 bases, the J end by 3 bases, with 8 bases between. In DNA, the CDR3 is TGTGCCAGTAGTATTGGCACAGAAGAGACCCAGTACTTC. Translated, it gives CASSIGTEETQYF.

V usage is TRBV28 and J usage is TRBJ2-1, with 14 bases lining up with TRBD2. The junction had 8 bases not matched to a gene; V was cut back by 4 bases and J by 6 bases. This CDR3 has 17 amino acids. Looked up from germline, CDR1 is MDHEN and CDR2 is SYDVKM. The CDR3 loop is CASSSHTGLAGGNEQFF. CDR3 DNA sequence: TGTGCCAGCAGTTCCCACACAGGACTAGCGGGAGGCAATGAGCAGTTCTTC.

The rearrangement joins TRBV5-5 to TRBJ1-4; D ambiguous. Trimming stripped 0 bases from V and 5 bases from J, with 5 bases between. This CDR3 contains 13 residues. Germline V gene lookup returns CDR1 SGHKS and CDR2 YYEKEE (reference sequence). CDR3 protein: CASSLDSNEKLFF. In DNA form, the CDR3 reads TGTGCCAGCAGCTTGGACAGCAATGAAAAACTGTTTTTT.

This sequence joins TRBV18 and TRBJ2-1; TRBD1 agrees at 7 bases. Trimming took 6 bases from V and 13 from J; bases not matched to a gene: 9. Germline CDR1 and CDR2: KGHSH and LQKENI. The CDR3 contains 12 residues. CDR3: CASSQGELEQFF. The CDR3 DNA follows: TGTGCCAGCTCCCAGGGGGAACTTGAACAGTTCTTC.

The J gene is TRBJ2-1, the V gene TRBV18; D is unclear. This CDR3 has 13 amino acids. Germline V gives CDR1 KGHSH, CDR2 LQKENI. Deletions cut 2 bases from V and 7 bases from J, with 9 bases between. CDR3 DNA: TGTGCCAGCTCACCAGAAAGGCAGAATGAGCAGTTCTTC. Translated: CASSPERQNEQFF.

The chain carries TRBV5-8 and TRBJ2-5; 8 bases align to TRBD1. CDR1 is SGHTS and CDR2 is YDEGEE in the germline V gene. The CDR3 sequence is 15 residues long. V was clipped by 5 bases and J by 5 bases; unmatched bases: 11. The CDR3 reads CASRDRLQGGETQYF. The CDR3 region has the DNA TGTGCCAGCAGGGATCGGTTACAGGGGGGCGAGACCCAGTACTTC.

The gene calls are TRBV27 and TRBJ2-5; 16 nucleotides line up with TRBD2. This CDR3 region has 19 residues. J lost 0 bases, V lost 2 bases, and 6 bases had no gene match. In germline, CDR1 is MNHEY, CDR2 SMNVEV (reference sequence). The CDR3 sequence: CASSLPGTSGRAHQETQYF. In DNA, the CDR3 is TGTGCCAGCAGTTTACCGGGGACTAGCGGGAGGGCCCACCAAGAGACCCAGTACTTC.

The chain employs TRBV27 and TRBJ2-7, with a tentative D call TRBD2 (6 bases). Germline V CDR1 and CDR2: MNHEY, SMNVEV (reference sequence). Trimming stripped 6 bases from V and 5 bases from J, with 26 bases between. The CDR3 consists of 17 residues. The chain's CDR3 is CASSEISPGLPPNEQYF. The CDR3 coding sequence is TGTGCCAGCAGCGAAATTAGTCCGGGACTCCCGCCCAACGAGCAGTACTTC.

V gene TRBV7-6 combines with J gene TRBJ1-2; D is ambiguous. Germline V gene data show CDR1 as SGHVS and CDR2 as FNYEAQ. V lost 2 bases and J 7 bases, leaving 11 bases between the germline ends. The CDR3 spans 13 residues. The CDR3 DNA is TGTGCCAGCAGCTTACTGGATTTCTCTGGCTACACCTTC. Protein product: CASSLLDFSGYTF.

The chain employs TRBV5-1 and TRBJ2-7; TRBD2 matches 7 bases. V shed 2 bases, J shed 5 bases, and the junction held 10 bases outside the gene matches. The CDR3 extends over 15 amino acids. Germline lookup yields CDR1 SGHRS and CDR2 YFSETQ. The DNA for the CDR3 is TGCGCCAGCAGCTTAGGGCTAGCGGTGGGGGACGAGCAGTACTTC. As protein: CASSLGLAVGDEQYF.

The chain uses TRBV28 and TRBJ2-7; no clear D. Trimming shortened V by 5 bases and J by 3 bases, and 17 bases separated the two germline ends. This CDR3 region has 15 residues. In germline, CDR1 is MDHEN, CDR2 SYDVKM. The CDR3: CASSRRAYRYYEQYF. As DNA, the CDR3 is TGTGCCAGCAGTCGCCGGGCTTACAGATACTACGAGCAGTACTTC.

The chain employs TRBV4-2 and TRBJ2-7; 11 nucleotides line up with TRBD2. The V segment lost 4 bases and the J segment 4 bases; nucleotides outside the gene matches: 18. The CDR3 runs 19 residues. Germline CDR1 LGHNA, CDR2 YNFKEQ. The CDR3 spells CASSRTVTSGNSGVYEQYF. DNA of the CDR3: TGTGCCAGCAGCCGCACTGTGACTAGCGGGAACTCCGGCGTTTACGAGCAGTACTTC.

As concerns this clone: Distinct nucleotide sequences in the sample also encode this CDR3. The chain joins TRBV5-1 to TRBJ1-5; D unresolved. Germline loops: CDR1 SGHRS, CDR2 YFSETQ. CDR3 length: 14 residues. V was pared by 0 bases and J by 1 base, with 5 bases between. Here the CDR3 reads CASSLGGSNQPQHF. CDR3 coding DNA: TGCGCCAGCAGCTTGGGCGGAAGCAATCAGCCCCAGCATTTT.